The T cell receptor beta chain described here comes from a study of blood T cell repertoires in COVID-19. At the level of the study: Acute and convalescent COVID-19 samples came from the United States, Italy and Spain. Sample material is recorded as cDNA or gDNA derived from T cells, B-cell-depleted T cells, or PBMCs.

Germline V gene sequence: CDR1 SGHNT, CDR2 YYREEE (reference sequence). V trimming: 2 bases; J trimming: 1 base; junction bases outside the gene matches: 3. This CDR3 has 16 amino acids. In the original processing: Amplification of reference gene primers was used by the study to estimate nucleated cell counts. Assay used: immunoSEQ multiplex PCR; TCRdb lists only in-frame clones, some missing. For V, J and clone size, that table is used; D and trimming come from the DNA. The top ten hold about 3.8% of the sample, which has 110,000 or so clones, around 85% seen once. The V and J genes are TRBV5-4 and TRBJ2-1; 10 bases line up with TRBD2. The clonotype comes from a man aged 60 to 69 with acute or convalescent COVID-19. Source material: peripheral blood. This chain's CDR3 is CASSFGSGRSYNEQFF. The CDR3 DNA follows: TGTGCCAGCAGCTTCGGTAGCGGGAGGTCCTACAATGAGCAGTTCTTC.